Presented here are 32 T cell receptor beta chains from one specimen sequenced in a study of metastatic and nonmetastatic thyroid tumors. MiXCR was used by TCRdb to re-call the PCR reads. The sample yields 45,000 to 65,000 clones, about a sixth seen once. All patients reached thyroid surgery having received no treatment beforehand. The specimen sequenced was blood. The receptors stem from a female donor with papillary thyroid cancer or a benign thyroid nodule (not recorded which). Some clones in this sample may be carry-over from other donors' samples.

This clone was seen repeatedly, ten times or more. As DNA, the CDR3 is TGCAGTCAAACTTCATGGGGTTTTGTGGGGCAGTTCTTC. As protein: CSQTSWGFVGQFF. The J gene is TRBJ2-1, the V gene TRBV20-1; D not certain. The length of the CDR3 is 13 residues. The V gene lost 8 bases and the J gene lost 12 bases, with 23 bases spanning the gap. Germline V gene sequence: CDR1 DFQATT, CDR2 SNEGSKA (reference sequence).

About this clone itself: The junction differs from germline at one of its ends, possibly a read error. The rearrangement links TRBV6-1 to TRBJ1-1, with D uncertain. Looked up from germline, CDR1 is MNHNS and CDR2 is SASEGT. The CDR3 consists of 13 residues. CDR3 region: CASRAFYHTGAFF. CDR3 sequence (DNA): TGTGCCAGCAGGGCATTTTACCACACTGGAGCTTTCTTT.

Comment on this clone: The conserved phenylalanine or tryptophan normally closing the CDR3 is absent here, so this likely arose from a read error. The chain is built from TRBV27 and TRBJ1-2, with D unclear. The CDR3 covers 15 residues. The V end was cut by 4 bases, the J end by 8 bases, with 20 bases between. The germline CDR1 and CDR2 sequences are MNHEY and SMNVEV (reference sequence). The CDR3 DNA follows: TGTGCCAGCAGTTCCGACCGGGCCCCCAACTGGGGCTACACCTTA. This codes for CASSSDRAPNWGYTL.

The CDR3 DNA reads as TGTGCCAGCAGCTCCAACCCTGGCCGACTAGCGGGAGGGGGGTACACAGATACGCAGTATTTT. It is translated as CASSSNPGRLAGGGYTDTQYF. This chain joins TRBV9 and TRBJ2-3; TRBD2 matches at 14 bases. The CDR3 length is 21 residues. V gave up 4 bases and J gave up 2 bases; unmatched junction bases: 18. Germline V lookup: CDR1 SGDLS, CDR2 YYNGEE.

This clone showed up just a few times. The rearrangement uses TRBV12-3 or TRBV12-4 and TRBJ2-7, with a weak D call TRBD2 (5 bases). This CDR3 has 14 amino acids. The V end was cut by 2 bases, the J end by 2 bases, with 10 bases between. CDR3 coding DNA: TGTGCCAGCAGTTTAAGCGGCGGGCCCTACGAGCAGTACTTC. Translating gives CASSLSGGPYEQYF.

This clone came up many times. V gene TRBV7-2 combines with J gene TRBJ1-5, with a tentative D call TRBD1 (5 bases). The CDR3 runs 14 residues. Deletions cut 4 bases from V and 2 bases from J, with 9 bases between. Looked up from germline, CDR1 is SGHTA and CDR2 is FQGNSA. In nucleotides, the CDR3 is TGTGCCAGCAGCTCTCTAGGGGGCAATCAGCCCCAGCATTTT. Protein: CASSSLGGNQPQHF.

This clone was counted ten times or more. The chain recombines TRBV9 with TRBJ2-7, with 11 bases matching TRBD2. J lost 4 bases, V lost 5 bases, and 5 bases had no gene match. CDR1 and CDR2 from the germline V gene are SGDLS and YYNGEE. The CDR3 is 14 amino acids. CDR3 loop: CASSPGTSGYEQYF. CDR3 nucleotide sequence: TGTGCCAGCAGTCCCGGGACTAGCGGATACGAGCAGTACTTC.

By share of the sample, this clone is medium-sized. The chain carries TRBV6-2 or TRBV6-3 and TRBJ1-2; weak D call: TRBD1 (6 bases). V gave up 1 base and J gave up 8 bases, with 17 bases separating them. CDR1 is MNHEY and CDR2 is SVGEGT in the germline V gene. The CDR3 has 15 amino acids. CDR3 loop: CASSYYSGAVGGYTF. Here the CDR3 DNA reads TGTGCCAGCAGTTACTACTCAGGGGCTGTCGGAGGCTACACCTTC.

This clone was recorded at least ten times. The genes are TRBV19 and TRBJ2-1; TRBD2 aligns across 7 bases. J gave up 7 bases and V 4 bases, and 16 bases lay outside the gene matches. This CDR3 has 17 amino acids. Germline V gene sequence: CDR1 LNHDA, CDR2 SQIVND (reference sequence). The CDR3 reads CASSTGGGAVRLNEQFF. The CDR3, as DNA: TGTGCCAGTAGTACAGGCGGGGGAGCGGTTCGTTTGAATGAGCAGTTCTTC.

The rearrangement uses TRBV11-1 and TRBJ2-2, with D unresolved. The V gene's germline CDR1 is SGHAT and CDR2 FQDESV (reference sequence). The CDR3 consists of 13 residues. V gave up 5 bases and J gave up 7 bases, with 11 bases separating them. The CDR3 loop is CASSPYGGGELFF. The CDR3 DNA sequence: TGTGCCAGCAGCCCTTATGGTGGCGGGGAGCTGTTTTTT.

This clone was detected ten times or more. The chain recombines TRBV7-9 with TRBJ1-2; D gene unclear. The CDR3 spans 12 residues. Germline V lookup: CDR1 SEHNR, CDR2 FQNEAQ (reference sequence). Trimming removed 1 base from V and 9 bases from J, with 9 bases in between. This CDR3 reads CASSLVPSRYTF. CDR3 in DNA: TGTGCCAGCAGCTTAGTGCCCTCTCGCTACACCTTC.

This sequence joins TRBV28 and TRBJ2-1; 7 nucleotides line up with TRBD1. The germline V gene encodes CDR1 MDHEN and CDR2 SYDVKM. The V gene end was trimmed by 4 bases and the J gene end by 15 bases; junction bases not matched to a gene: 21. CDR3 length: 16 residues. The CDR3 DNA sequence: TGTGCCAGCAGTTCACTCGGACAGGTTGTGTGTTTGTCTCCGTTCTTC. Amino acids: CASSSLGQVVCLSPFF.

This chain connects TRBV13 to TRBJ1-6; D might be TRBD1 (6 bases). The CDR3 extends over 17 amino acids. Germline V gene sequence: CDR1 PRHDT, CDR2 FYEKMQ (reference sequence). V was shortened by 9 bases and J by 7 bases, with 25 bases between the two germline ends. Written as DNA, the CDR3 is TGTGCCAGGTACCCCGCCGCAGGGGCACCAGAGAATTCACCCCTCCACTTT. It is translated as CARYPAAGAPENSPLHF. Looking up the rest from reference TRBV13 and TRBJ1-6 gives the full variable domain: AAGVIQSPRHLIKEKRETATLKCYPIPRHDTVYWYQQGPGQDPQFLISFYEKMQSDKGSIPDRFSAQQFSDYHSELNMSSLELGDSALYFCARYPAAGAPENSPLHFGNGTRLTVT.

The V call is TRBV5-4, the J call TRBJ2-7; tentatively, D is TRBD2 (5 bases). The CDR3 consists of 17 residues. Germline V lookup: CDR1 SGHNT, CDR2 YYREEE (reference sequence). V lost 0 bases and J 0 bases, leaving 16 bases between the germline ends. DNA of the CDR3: TGTGCCAGCAGCTTGGCCTTGGGCAGGAGGTCCTCCTACGAGCAGTACTTC. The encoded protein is CASSLALGRRSSYEQYF. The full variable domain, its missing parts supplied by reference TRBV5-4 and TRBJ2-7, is ETGVTQSPTHLIKTRGQQVTLRCSSQSGHNTVSWYQQALGQGPQFIFQYYREEENGRGNFPPRFSGLQFPNYSSELNVNALELDDSALYLCASSLALGRRSSYEQYFGPGTRLTVT.

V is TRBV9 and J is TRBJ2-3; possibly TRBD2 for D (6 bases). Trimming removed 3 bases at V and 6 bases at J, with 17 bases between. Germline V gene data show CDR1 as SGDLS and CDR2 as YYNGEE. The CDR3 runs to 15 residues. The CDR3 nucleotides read TGTGCCAGCAGCGCCGGGGGTGTCCTTGGTGATACGCAGTATTTT. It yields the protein CASSAGGVLGDTQYF.

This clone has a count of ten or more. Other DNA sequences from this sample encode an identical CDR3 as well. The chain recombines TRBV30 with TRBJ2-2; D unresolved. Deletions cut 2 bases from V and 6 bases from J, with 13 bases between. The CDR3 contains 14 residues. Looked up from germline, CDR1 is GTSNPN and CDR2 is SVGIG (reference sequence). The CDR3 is CAWSFTSNSGELFF. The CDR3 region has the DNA TGTGCCTGGAGTTTTACATCGAATTCCGGGGAGCTGTTTTTT. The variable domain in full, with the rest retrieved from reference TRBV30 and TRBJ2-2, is SQTIHQWPATLVQPVGSPLSLECTVEGTSNPNLYWYRQAAGRGLQLLFYSVGIGQISSEVPQNLSASRPQDRQFILSSKKLLLSDSGFYLCAWSFTSNSGELFFGEGSRLTVL.

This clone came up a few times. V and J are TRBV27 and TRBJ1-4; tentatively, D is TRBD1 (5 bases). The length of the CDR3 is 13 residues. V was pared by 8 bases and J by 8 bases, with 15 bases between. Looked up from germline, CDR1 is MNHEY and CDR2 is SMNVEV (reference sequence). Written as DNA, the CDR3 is TGTGCCAGCGGGACGAGGGGAAAGGAAAAACTGTTTTTT. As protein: CASGTRGKEKLFF.

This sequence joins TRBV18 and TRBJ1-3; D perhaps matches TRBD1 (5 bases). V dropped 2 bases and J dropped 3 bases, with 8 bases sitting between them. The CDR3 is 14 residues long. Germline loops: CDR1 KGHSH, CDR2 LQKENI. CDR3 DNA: TGTGCCAGCTCACCAGGGGCTGATGGAAACACCATATATTTT. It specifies CASSPGADGNTIYF.

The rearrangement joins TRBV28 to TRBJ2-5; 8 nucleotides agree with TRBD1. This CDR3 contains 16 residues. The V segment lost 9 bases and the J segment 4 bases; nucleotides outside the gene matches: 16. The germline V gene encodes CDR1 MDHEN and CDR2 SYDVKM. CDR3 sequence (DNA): TGTGCCAGTTATACGATGAGGACAGGGCTAGGAGAGACCCAGTACTTC. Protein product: CASYTMRTGLGETQYF.

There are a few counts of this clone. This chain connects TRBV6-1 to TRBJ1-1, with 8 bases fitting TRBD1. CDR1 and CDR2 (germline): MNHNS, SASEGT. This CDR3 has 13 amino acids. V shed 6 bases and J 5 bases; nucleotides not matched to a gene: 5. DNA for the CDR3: TGTGCCAGCAGGGACAGGGCGCAGACTGAAGCTTTCTTT. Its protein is CASRDRAQTEAFF.

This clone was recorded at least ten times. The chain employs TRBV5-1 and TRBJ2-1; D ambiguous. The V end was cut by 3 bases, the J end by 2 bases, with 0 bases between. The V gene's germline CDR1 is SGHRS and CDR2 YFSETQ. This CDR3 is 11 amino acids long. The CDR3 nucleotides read TGCGCCAGCAGCTCCTACAATGAGCAGTTCTTC. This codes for CASSSYNEQFF.

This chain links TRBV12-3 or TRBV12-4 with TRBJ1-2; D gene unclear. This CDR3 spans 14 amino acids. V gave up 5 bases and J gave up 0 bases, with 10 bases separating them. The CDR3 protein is CASSNHPPNYGYTF. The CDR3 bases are TGTGCCAGCAGTAATCACCCTCCTAACTATGGCTACACCTTC.

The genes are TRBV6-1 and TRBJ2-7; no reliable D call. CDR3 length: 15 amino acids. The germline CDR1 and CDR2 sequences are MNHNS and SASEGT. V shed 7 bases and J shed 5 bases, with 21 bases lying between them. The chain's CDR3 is CASINFQDGTNEQYF. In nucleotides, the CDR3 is TGTGCCAGCATCAACTTTCAGGATGGCACCAACGAGCAGTACTTC.

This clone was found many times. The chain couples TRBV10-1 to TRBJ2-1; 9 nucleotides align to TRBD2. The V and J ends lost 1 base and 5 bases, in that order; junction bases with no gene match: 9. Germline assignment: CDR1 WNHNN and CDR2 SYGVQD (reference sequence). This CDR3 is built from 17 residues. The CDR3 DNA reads TGCGCCAGCAGTGAGTTCCGTAGCGGGAGACCGGACAATGAGCAGTTCTTC. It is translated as CASSEFRSGRPDNEQFF.

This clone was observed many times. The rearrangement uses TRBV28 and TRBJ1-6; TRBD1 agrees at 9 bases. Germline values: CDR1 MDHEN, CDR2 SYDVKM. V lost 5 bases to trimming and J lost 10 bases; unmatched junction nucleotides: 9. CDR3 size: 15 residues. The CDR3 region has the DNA TGTGCCAGCAGTATAGAGGACAGGGGAAGGTCACCCCTCCACTTT. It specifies CASSIEDRGRSPLHF.

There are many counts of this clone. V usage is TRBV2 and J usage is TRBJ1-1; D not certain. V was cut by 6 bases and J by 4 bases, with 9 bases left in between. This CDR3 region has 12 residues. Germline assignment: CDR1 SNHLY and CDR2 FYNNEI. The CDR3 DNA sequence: TGTGCCAGCAGAGGACTAGGCACTGAAGCTTTCTTT. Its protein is CASRGLGTEAFF.

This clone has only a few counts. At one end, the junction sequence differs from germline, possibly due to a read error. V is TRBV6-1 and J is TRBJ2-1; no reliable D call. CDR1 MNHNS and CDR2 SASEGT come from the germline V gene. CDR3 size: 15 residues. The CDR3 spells CASSERYSPYSEQLF. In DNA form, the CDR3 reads TGTGCCAGCAGTGAAAGGTATAGCCCGTACAGTGAGCAGTTATTC.

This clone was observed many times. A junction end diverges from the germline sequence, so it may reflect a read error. CDR3 residues: CASSQEGSYEQYF. Here the CDR3 DNA reads TGTGCCAGCAGTCAAGAGGGGTCCTACGAGCAGTACTTC. The J gene is TRBJ2-7, the V gene TRBV3-1, with D perhaps being TRBD1 or TRBD2 (5 bases each). The CDR3 has 13 amino acids. The germline V gene has CDR1 LGHDT and CDR2 YNNKEL (reference sequence).

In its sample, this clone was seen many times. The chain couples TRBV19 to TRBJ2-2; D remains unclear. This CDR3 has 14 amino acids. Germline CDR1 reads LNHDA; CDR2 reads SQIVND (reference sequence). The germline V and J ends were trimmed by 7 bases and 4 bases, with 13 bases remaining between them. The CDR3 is CASMTSRFTGELFF. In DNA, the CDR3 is TGTGCCAGTATGACATCCCGATTCACCGGGGAGCTGTTTTTT.

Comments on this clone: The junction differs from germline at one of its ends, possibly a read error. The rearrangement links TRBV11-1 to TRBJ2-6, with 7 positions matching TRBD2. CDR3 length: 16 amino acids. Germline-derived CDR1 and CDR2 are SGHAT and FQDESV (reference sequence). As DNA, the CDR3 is TGTGCCAGCAGCTTACGGGGGGACTCTGCGGCCAACGTCCTTACTTTC. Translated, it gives CASSLRGDSAANVLTF.

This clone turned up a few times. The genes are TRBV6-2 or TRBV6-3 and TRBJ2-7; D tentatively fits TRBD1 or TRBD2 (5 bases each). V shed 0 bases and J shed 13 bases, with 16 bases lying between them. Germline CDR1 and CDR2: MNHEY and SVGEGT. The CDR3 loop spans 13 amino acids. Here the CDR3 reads CASSYSTGATNYF. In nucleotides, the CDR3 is TGTGCCAGCAGTTACTCGACCGGGGCTACCAATTACTTC.

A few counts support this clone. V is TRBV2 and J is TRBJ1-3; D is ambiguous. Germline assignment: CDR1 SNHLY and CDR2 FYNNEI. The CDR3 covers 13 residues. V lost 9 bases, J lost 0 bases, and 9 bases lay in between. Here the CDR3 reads CASKDPSGNTIYF. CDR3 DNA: TGTGCCAGTAAGGACCCCTCTGGAAACACCATATATTTT. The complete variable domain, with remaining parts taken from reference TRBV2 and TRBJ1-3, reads EPEVTQTPSHQVTQMGQEVILRCVPISNHLYFYWYRQILGQKVEFLVSFYNNEISEKSEIFDDQFSVERPDGSNFTLKIRSTKLEDSAMYFCASKDPSGNTIYFGEGSWLTVV.